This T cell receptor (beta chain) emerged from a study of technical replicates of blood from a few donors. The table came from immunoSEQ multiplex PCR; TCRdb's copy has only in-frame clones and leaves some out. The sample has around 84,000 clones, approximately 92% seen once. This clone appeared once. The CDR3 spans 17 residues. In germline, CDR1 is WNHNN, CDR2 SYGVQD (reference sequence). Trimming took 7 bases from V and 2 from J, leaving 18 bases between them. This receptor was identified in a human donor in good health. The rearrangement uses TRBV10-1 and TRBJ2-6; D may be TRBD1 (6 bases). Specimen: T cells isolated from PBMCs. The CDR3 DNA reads TGCGCCAGCATGAGAGGCCCACAGGGAACTGGGGCCAACGTCCTGACTTTC. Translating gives CASMRGPQGTGANVLTF.